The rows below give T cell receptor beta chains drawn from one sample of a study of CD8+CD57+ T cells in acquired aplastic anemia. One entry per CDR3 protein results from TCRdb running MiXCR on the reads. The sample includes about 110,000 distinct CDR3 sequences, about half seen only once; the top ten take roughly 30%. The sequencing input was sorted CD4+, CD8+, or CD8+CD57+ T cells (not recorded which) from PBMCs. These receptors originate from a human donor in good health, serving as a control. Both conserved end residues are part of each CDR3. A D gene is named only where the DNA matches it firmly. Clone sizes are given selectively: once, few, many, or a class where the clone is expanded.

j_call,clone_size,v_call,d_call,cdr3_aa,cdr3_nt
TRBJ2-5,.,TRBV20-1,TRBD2,CSARQCGGGANHETQYF,TGCAGTGCTAGACAGTGCGGCGGGGGGGCGAATCACGAGACCCAGTACTTC
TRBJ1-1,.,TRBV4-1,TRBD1,CASSLSPTGGRTEAFF,TGCGCCAGCAGCCTTTCGCCTACAGGGGGCCGAACTGAAGCTTTCTTT
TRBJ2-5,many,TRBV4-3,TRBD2,CASSQGLAGGLDLRETQYF,TGCGCCAGCAGCCAAGGACTAGCGGGGGGGCTGGATTTAAGGGAGACCCAGTACTTC
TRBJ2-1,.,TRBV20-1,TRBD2,CSARDTSGGMNEQFF,TGCAGTGCTAGAGATACTAGCGGGGGAATGAATGAGCAGTTCTTC
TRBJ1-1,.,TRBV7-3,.,CASSSAVNTEAFF,TGTGCCAGCAGCTCGGCGGTGAACACTGAAGCTTTCTTT
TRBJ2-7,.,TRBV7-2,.,CASSLDLYEQYF,TGTGCCAGCAGCTTAGACCTCTACGAGCAGTACTTC
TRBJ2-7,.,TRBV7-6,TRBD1,CASSLGTGGPSAYEQYF,TGTGCCAGCAGCCTGGGGACAGGGGGCCCTTCGGCCTACGAGCAGTACTTC
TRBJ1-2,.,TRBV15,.,CATSSIRHRGESYTF,TGTGCCACCAGCAGCATACGACATCGTGGTGAATCCTACACCTTC
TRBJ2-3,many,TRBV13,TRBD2,CASSFPAGSTDTQYF,TGTGCCAGCAGCTTCCCAGCGGGGAGCACAGATACGCAGTATTTT
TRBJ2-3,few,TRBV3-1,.,CASSQVRQELDTQYF,TGTGCCAGCAGCCAAGTACGGCAGGAGCTAGATACGCAGTATTTT
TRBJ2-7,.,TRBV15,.,CATSVDFYEQYF,TGTGCCACCAGCGTGGACTTCTACGAGCAGTACTTC
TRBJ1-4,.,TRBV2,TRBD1,CASSDRGGEKLFF,TGTGCCAGCAGTGACAGGGGGGGTGAAAAACTGTTTTTT
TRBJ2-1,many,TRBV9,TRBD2,CASSASGGSSYNEQFF,TGTGCCAGCAGCGCTAGCGGGGGGAGCTCCTACAATGAGCAGTTCTTC
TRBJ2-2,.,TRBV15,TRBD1,CATSGTGTADTGELFF,TGTGCCACCAGCGGAACCGGGACAGCCGACACCGGGGAGCTGTTTTTT
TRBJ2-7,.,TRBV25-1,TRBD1,CASSEPGQGTYEQYF,TGTGCCAGCAGTGAACCCGGACAGGGAACCTACGAGCAGTACTTC
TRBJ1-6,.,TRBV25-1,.,CASSPNSYEQGTYNSPLHF,TGTGCCAGCAGTCCAAACAGTTACGAGCAGGGGACCTATAATTCACCCCTCCACTTT
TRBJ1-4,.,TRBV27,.,CASSYTRTNEKLFF,TGTGCCAGCAGTTACACACGTACTAATGAAAAACTGTTTTTT
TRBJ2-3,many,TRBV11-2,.,CASSLGGQSTDTQYF,TGTGCCAGCAGCTTGGGCGGACAGAGCACAGATACGCAGTATTTT
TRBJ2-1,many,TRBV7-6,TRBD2,CASSSGTSGNEQFF,TGTGCCAGCAGCTCCGGGACTAGCGGAAATGAGCAGTTCTTC
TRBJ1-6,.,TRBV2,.,CASIGIYNSPLHF,TGTGCCAGCATCGGTATTTATAATTCACCCCTCCACTTT
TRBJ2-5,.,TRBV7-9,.,CASSLLWETQYF,TGTGCCAGCAGCTTGTTGTGGGAGACCCAGTACTTC
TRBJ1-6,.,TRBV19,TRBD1,CASSTGQGYQPLHF,TGTGCCAGTAGTACCGGACAGGGCTATCAACCCCTCCACTTT
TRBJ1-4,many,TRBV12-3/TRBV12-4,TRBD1,CASSLGQGAEKLFF,TGTGCCAGCAGTTTAGGACAGGGGGCTGAAAAACTGTTTTTT
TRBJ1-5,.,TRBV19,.,CASSNLGQPQHF,TGTGCCAGTAGTAACCTGGGTCAGCCCCAGCATTTT
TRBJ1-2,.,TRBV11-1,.,CASNTLEAGLRSDYGYTF,TGTGCCAGCAACACACTCGAGGCAGGTCTTCGCTCTGACTATGGCTACACCTTC
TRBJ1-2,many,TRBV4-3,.,CASSRTQGGGYGYTF,TGCGCCAGCAGCCGCACCCAGGGCGGGGGCTATGGCTACACCTTC
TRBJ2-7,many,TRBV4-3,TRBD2,CASSQDTSEAYEQYF,TGCGCCAGCAGCCAAGATACTAGCGAGGCCTACGAGCAGTACTTC
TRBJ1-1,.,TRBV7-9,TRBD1,CASSYGQAKPEAFF,TGTGCCAGCAGCTACGGACAGGCCAAACCTGAAGCTTTCTTT
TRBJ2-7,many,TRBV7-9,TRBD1,CASSTDRTRPNEQYF,TGTGCCAGCAGCACGGACAGGACCCGGCCTAACGAGCAGTACTTC
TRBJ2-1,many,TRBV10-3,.,CAISVASSALYNEQFF,TGTGCCATCAGTGTCGCCAGTTCCGCCCTTTACAATGAGCAGTTCTTC
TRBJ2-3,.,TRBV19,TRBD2,CASSRTSGGGGTQYF,TGTGCCAGTAGTAGGACCAGCGGGGGGGGAGGTACGCAGTATTTT
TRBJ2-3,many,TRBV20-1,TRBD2,CSAMGLAGRGGDTQYF,TGCAGTGCTATGGGACTAGCGGGGCGGGGTGGAGATACGCAGTATTTT
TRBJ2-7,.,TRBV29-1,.,CSVEGAAYEQYF,TGCAGCGTTGAGGGGGCCGCCTACGAGCAGTACTTC
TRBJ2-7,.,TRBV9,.,CASSATDSMMEQYF,TGTGCCAGCAGCGCAACGGACAGTATGATGGAGCAGTACTTC
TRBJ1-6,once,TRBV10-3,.,CAISESAGGLTAPLHF,TGTGCCATCAGTGAGTCTGCGGGTGGATTAACGGCACCCCTCCACTTT
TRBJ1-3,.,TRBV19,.,CAGSGSGNTIYF,TGTGCCGGTAGTGGCTCTGGAAACACCATATATTTT
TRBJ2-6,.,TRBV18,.,CASSPQESASGANVLTF,TGTGCCAGCTCACCGCAGGAGTCCGCCTCTGGGGCCAACGTCCTGACTTTC
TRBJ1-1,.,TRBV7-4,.,CASTRTEGSEAFF,TGCGCCAGCACCCGAACCGAGGGGTCTGAAGCTTTCTTT
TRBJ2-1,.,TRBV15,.,CATSRVNEQFF,TGTGCCACCAGCAGAGTGAATGAGCAGTTCTTC
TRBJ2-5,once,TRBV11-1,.,CASSLEQGGQEETQYF,TGTGCCAGCAGCTTAGAGCAGGGGGGGCAGGAAGAGACCCAGTACTTC
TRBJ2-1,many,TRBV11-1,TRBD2,CASSSNGASGGFASDEQFF,TGTGCCAGCAGCTCCAACGGGGCTAGCGGGGGGTTTGCAAGCGATGAGCAGTTCTTC
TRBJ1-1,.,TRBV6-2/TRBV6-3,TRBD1,CASRGQGHTEAFF,TGTGCCAGCAGAGGACAGGGCCACACTGAAGCTTTCTTT
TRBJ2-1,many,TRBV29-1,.,CSVRGSHNNEQFF,TGCAGCGTTCGGGGGAGTCATAACAATGAGCAGTTCTTC
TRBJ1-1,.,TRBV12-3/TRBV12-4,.,CASSSPVVNTEAFF,TGTGCCAGCAGTTCCCCGGTGGTGAACACTGAAGCTTTCTTT
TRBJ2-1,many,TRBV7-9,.,CASSETASGNEQFF,TGTGCCAGCAGCGAGACAGCTTCGGGCAATGAGCAGTTCTTC
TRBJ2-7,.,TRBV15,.,CATSRDGTLYEQYF,TGTGCCACCAGCAGGGACGGGACCCTCTACGAGCAGTACTTC
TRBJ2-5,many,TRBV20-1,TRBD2,CSARRLAGEQETQYF,TGCAGTGCCAGGCGACTAGCGGGGGAGCAAGAGACCCAGTACTTC
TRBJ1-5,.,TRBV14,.,CASRINKHSDQPQHF,TGTGCCAGCAGAATCAACAAACATAGCGATCAGCCCCAGCATTTT
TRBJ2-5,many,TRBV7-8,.,CASSLQGSETQYF,TGTGCCAGCAGCTTACAGGGGTCGGAGACCCAGTACTTC